The 18 T cell receptor beta chains below all came from one sample that was sequenced in a study of blood T cell repertoires in COVID-19. Only in-frame clones appear in the TCRdb table, and some are missing; sequencing was by immunoSEQ multiplex PCR. The sample holds 150,000 to 250,000 clones; about 93% are singletons and the top ten take roughly 0.76%. Sequencing input: peripheral blood. All receptors derive from a man younger than 45 with COVID-19, enrolled during active disease.

In this sample, this clone turned up once. The J gene is TRBJ1-6, the V gene TRBV3-1 (or the pseudogene TRBV3-2); D uncertain. The CDR3 covers 14 residues. CDR1 is LGHDT and CDR2 is YNNKEL in the germline V gene (reference sequence). V was pared by 0 bases and J by 10 bases, with 10 bases between. CDR3: CASSQDPAESPLHF. DNA for the CDR3: TGTGCCAGCAGCCAAGATCCGGCGGAATCACCCCTCCACTTT.

V and J are TRBV11-1 and TRBJ2-7; D is possibly TRBD1 (5 bases). V dropped 2 bases and J dropped 1 base, with 12 bases sitting between them. There are 15 residues in the CDR3. Germline V gene data show CDR1 as SGHAT and CDR2 as FQDESV (reference sequence). The CDR3 nucleotides read TGTGCCAGCAGCTTACAGGGCGCTTTATCCTACGAGCAGTACTTC. Its protein is CASSLQGALSYEQYF. The full variable domain, in which reference TRBV11-1 and TRBJ2-7 provide the parts outside the CDR3, is EAEVAQSPRYKITEKSQAVAFWCDPISGHATLYWYRQILGQGPELLVQFQDESVVDDSQLPKDRFSAERLKGVDSTLKIQPAELGDSAMYLCASSLQGALSYEQYFGPGTRLTVT.

This rearrangement joins TRBV4-2 to TRBJ2-2, with TRBD1 matching 9 bases. Trimming removed 4 bases from V and 3 bases from J; junction bases left unmatched: 6. The length of the CDR3 is 16 residues. Per the germline V gene, CDR1 is LGHNA and CDR2 is YNFKEQ. The CDR3 DNA reads as TGTGCCAGCAGCCGCAAGGACAGGGGACACACCGGGGAGCTGTTTTTT. It specifies CASSRKDRGHTGELFF.

The chain combines TRBV5-6 with TRBJ1-3; D gene uncertain. The CDR3 has 13 residues. V was shortened by 0 bases and J by 7 bases, with 8 bases between the two germline ends. Germline V gene sequence: CDR1 SGHDT, CDR2 YYEEEE. The CDR3 sequence: CASSLGSSNTIYF. CDR3 nucleotides: TGTGCCAGCAGCTTGGGGTCGAGTAACACCATATATTTT.

V is TRBV6-1 and J is TRBJ1-6; D is unresolved. Per the germline V gene, CDR1 is MNHNS and CDR2 is SASEGT. Trimming stripped 2 bases from V and 3 bases from J, with 5 bases between. The CDR3 is 14 amino acids. Here the CDR3 reads CASSEQIYNSPLHF. DNA for the CDR3: TGTGCCAGCAGTGAACAGATCTATAATTCACCCCTCCACTTT.

The V gene is TRBV10-3, the J gene TRBJ1-2, with 12 bases identical to TRBD1. Germline assignment: CDR1 ENHRY and CDR2 SYGVKD. V gave up 5 bases and J gave up 6 bases; unmatched junction bases: 7. The CDR3 is 15 amino acids. CDR3 sequence: CAISWGTGGADGYTF. The CDR3 bases are TGTGCCATCAGTTGGGGGACAGGGGGCGCGGATGGCTACACCTTC.

The J gene is TRBJ1-1, the V gene TRBV5-1, with no clear D. Germline V gene data show CDR1 as SGHRS and CDR2 as YFSETQ. This CDR3 region has 13 residues. V dropped 2 bases and J dropped 0 bases, with 5 bases sitting between them. CDR3 coding DNA: TGCGCCAGCAGCTTACAATTGAACACTGAAGCTTTCTTT. This translates into CASSLQLNTEAFF.

The rearrangement links TRBV5-6 to TRBJ1-2, with a tentative D call TRBD1 (6 bases). The CDR3 covers 14 residues. Trimming stripped 5 bases from V and 8 bases from J, with 19 bases between. Germline loops: CDR1 SGHDT, CDR2 YYEEEE. The CDR3 bases are TGTGCCAGCAGGCTTACAGGGAGCTCCTGGGGCTACACCTTC. It yields the protein CASRLTGSSWGYTF.

V usage is TRBV10-3 and J usage is TRBJ2-7, with TRBD1 identical over 9 bases. There are 13 residues in the CDR3. CDR1 and CDR2 (germline): ENHRY, SYGVKD. Trimming cost V 10 bases and J 1 base; bases outside gene matches: 5. The CDR3 bases are TGTGCCACCACAGGGGGCACGTCCTACGAGCAGTACTTC. Translated: CATTGGTSYEQYF.

This clone was observed once. J is TRBJ2-7 and V is TRBV5-4, with TRBD1 matching over 7 bases. The CDR3 is made up of 14 amino acids. Germline V CDR1 and CDR2: SGHNT, YYREEE (reference sequence). Unmatched junction bases numbered 6, after V lost 4 bases and J lost 2 bases. CDR3 sequence: CASSVPGQPYEQYF. Written as DNA, the CDR3 is TGTGCCAGCAGCGTACCGGGACAGCCCTACGAGCAGTACTTC.

V gene TRBV27 combines with J gene TRBJ2-7; D unclear. V lost 1 base and J lost 5, with 12 bases in between. The germline V gene encodes CDR1 MNHEY and CDR2 SMNVEV (reference sequence). The CDR3 loop spans 14 amino acids. The CDR3 loop reads CASSLWAATHEQYF. The CDR3 DNA is TGTGCCAGCAGTTTATGGGCAGCCACGCACGAGCAGTACTTC.

V is TRBV18 and J is TRBJ2-7; D not resolved. CDR1 and CDR2 (germline): KGHSH, LQKENI. The CDR3 extends over 13 amino acids. The V end lost 3 bases, the J end lost 2 bases, and 8 bases lay between the germline ends. This chain's CDR3 is CASSPPTTYEQYF. As DNA, the CDR3 is TGTGCCAGCTCACCGCCCACAACCTACGAGCAGTACTTC.

The chain recombines TRBV7-3 with TRBJ2-7; perhaps TRBD2 as D (6 bases). Trimming left V 1 base short and J 5 bases short, with 12 bases between. The CDR3 is made up of 14 amino acids. The germline CDR1 and CDR2 sequences are SGHTA and FQGTGA. CDR3 DNA sequence: TGTGCCAGCAGCTTAAGTGGAGGGCTGAACGAGCAGTACTTC. Amino acids: CASSLSGGLNEQYF.

The chain combines TRBV11-2 with TRBJ1-2; D is unresolved. Per the germline V gene, CDR1 is SGHAT and CDR2 is FQNNGV. The CDR3 sequence is 15 residues long. The V and J ends lost 5 bases and 3 bases respectively, with 16 bases between them. This CDR3 reads CASSPGMSSHYGYTF. Written as DNA, the CDR3 is TGTGCCAGCAGCCCCGGGATGTCATCCCACTATGGCTACACCTTC. Complete variable domain (other parts from reference TRBV11-2 and TRBJ1-2): EAGVAQSPRYKIIEKRQSVAFWCNPISGHATLYWYQQILGQGPKLLIQFQNNGVVDDSQLPKDRFSAERLKGVDSTLKIQPAKLEDSAVYLCASSPGMSSHYGYTFGSGTRLTVV.

The J gene is TRBJ1-2, the V gene TRBV2, with 7 bases that match TRBD1. CDR3 size: 14 residues. Losses at the gene ends were 6 bases for V and 2 bases for J; bases not matched to a gene: 6. Germline V lookup: CDR1 SNHLY, CDR2 FYNNEI. The CDR3 spells CASREQGTNYGYTF. CDR3 sequence (DNA): TGTGCCAGCAGGGAACAGGGGACCAACTATGGCTACACCTTC.

The chain uses TRBV11-2 and TRBJ1-2; 8 positions agree with TRBD1. Germline CDR1 SGHAT, CDR2 FQNNGV. V was pared by 5 bases and J by 4 bases, with 15 bases of the junction left unmatched. The CDR3 contains 17 residues. The CDR3, as DNA: TGTGCCAGCAGCCCAGCTACAGGGGGGCACCCCTTCTATGGCTACACCTTC. The encoded protein is CASSPATGGHPFYGYTF.

This clone has just one count. V usage is TRBV27 and J usage is TRBJ1-2; the match to TRBD1 covers 7 bases. V dropped 3 bases and J dropped 6; count of bases not matched to a gene: 4. The germline V gene has CDR1 MNHEY and CDR2 SMNVEV (reference sequence). The CDR3 loop spans 13 amino acids. CDR3: CASSFGQGDGYTF. The CDR3 DNA follows: TGTGCCAGCAGTTTTGGGCAGGGGGATGGCTACACCTTC.

The genes are TRBV12-5 and TRBJ1-1; TRBD1 matches at 9 bases. Unmatched junction bases numbered 6, after V lost 4 bases and J lost 0 bases. Per the germline V gene, CDR1 is LGHNT and CDR2 is FRNRAP. The CDR3 totals 16 residues. CDR3 region: CASGSRQGDVNTEAFF. As DNA, the CDR3 is TGTGCTAGTGGTTCGCGACAGGGGGATGTGAACACTGAAGCTTTCTTT.